This is a list of T cell receptor beta chains from one sample in a study of cytomegalovirus exposure and HLA in healthy donors. The assay was immunoSEQ multiplex PCR, and TCRdb's table has in-frame clones only and misses some. Among 250,000 to 300,000 clones, nearly 90% were seen once, and the ten largest hold 0.3% to 0.4%. The sequenced material came from PBMCs. Every receptor here comes from a woman under 30 in good health and CMV-seronegative. The conserved cysteine and the conserved F or W are not part of the CDR3 here.

V,CDR3
TRBV10-3,AISDPGTSGYNEQF
TRBV7-9,ASGQGVSNEQF
TRBV7-6,ASSLGQGRRATNEKLF
TRBV19,ASSPQVYGGAVDTQY
TRBV7-8,ASSLNVFGGLSYEQY
TRBV4-1,ASSQEATTEVVFVNTEAF
TRBV28,ASSLGRGGYT
TRBV5-5,ASSRAGQGYSPLH
TRBV5-4,ASSPGHPMDTGELF
TRBV6-1,ASPGGTSGDTQY
TRBV7-9,ASSLGIENTEAF
TRBV9,ASSVGGAGGQETQY
TRBV4-2,ASSQETGSANEKLF
TRBV5-6,ASSLTGSGELF
TRBV27,ASSDITGGNTEAF
TRBV2,ASSGLGGPESITTDEQF
TRBV7-8,ASSSRTGTGFDTEAF
TRBV5-4,ASSRTSGPQETQY
TRBV28,ASLGLSAGQGTRGVQETQY
TRBV4-3,ASSQDRGGEQF
TRBV20-1,SARVQETQY
TRBV5-1,ASSLGTGGNTIY
TRBV4-1,ASSPSAGGRDSPLH
TRBV28,ASSHNGLLAGTQY
TRBV7-2,ASSRKGQVSRGGNQPQH
TRBV18,ASSPQRLALYNEQF
TRBV6-5,ASSYSAGIPPYEQY
TRBV19,ASSIVGGAYEQY
TRBV5-6,ASSLSPGTNMNTEAF
TRBV7-2,ASSTRQGLHYGYT
TRBV7-9,ASSRGTGNTEAF
TRBV9,ASSVAGQGNNSPLH
TRBV11-2,ASSLEGVLAGDLREETQY
TRBV7-9,ASSSDGGPGETQY
TRBV6-6,ASSYSAGDTGELF
TRBV6-1,ASRQGSTDTQY
TRBV6-1,ATPKNMNTEAF
TRBV28,ASSLGQGTYGYT
TRBV4-3,ASSQASSGGFYEQY
TRBV28,ASSLGGRVGVYGYT
TRBV10-3,AISESPLDSNYGYT
TRBV7-2,ASSLMNSPHGQPQH
TRBV28,ASSFGGAQDHEQY
TRBV6-1,ASSPPPTRTGELF
TRBV30,AWRHIPGAPYQETQY
TRBV6-5,ASRPGQGKSGELF
TRBV7-6,ASSLEGGRGDTQY
TRBV7-6,ASSYQGYTEAF
TRBV6-6,ASSNGQNNEKLF
TRBV7-6,ASSPGAGGWTGELF
TRBV6-5,ASRTGGGNTIY
TRBV4-1,ASSQEGRGTDTQY
TRBV30,AWNAQGRTEAF
TRBV27,ASRAPGLADYNEQF